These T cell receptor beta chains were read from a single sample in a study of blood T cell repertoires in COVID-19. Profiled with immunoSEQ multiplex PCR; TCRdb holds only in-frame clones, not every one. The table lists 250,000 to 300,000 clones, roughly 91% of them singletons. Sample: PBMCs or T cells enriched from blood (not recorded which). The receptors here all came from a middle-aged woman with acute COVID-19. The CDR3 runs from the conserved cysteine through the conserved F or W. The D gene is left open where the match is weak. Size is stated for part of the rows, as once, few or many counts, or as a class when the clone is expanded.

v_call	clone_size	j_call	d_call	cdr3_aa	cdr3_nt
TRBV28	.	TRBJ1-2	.	CASSGVNYGYTF	TGTGCCAGCAGCGGGGTTAACTATGGCTACACCTTC
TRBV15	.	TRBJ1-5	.	CATSRDLLLQPQHF	TGTGCCACCAGCAGAGATCTTCTACTTCAGCCCCAGCATTTT
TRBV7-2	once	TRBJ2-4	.	CASSLGSSQNIQYF	TGTGCCAGCAGCTTAGGTAGTAGCCAAAACATTCAGTACTTC
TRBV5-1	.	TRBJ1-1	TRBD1	CASSLQGGVTEAFF	TGCGCCAGTAGTCTACAGGGGGGAGTCACTGAAGCTTTCTTT
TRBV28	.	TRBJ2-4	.	CASSFTGPKENIQYF	TGTGCCAGCAGTTTTACAGGGCCAAAAGAGAACATTCAGTACTTC
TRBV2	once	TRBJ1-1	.	CASSATRNTEAFF	TGTGCCAGCAGCGCTACCCGGAACACTGAAGCTTTCTTT
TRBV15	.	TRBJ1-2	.	CATSRETTGRYTF	TGTGCCACCAGCAGAGAGACCACAGGGCGTTACACCTTC
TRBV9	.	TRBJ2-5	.	CASSDLETGGETQYF	TGTGCCAGCAGCGATTTGGAGACAGGTGGGGAGACCCAGTACTTC
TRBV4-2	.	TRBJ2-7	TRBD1	CASSPGQGALYEQYF	TGTGCCAGCAGCCCCGGACAGGGGGCTCTCTACGAGCAGTACTTC
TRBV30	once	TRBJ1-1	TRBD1	CAWSSDRGGTEAFF	TGTGCCTGGAGCTCGGACAGGGGCGGCACTGAAGCTTTCTTT
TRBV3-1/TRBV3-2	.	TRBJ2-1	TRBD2	CASSQDLSGGTSSYNEQFF	TGTGCCAGCAGCCAAGATTTAAGCGGGGGGACGAGCTCCTACAATGAGCAGTTCTTC
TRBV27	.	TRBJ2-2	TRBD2	CASKPGLAGGPQSGELFF	TGTGCCAGCAAACCGGGACTAGCGGGGGGGCCGCAGTCCGGGGAGCTGTTTTTT
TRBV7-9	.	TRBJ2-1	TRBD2	CASSLWTSGKEQFF	TGTGCCAGCAGCTTATGGACTAGCGGGAAAGAGCAGTTCTTC
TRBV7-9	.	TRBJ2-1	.	CASSLSVSEEQFF	TGTGCCAGCAGCTTAAGTGTGAGCGAAGAGCAGTTCTTC
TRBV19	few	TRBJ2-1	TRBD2	CASSMLGTSGNEQFF	TGTGCCAGTAGTATGTTGGGGACTAGCGGCAATGAGCAGTTCTTC
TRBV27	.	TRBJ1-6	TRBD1	CASRAGTGYWSNSPLHF	TGTGCCAGCAGGGCCGGGACAGGGTATTGGAGTAATTCACCCCTCCACTTT
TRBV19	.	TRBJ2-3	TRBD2	CASSMGGAQKYF	TGTGCCAGTAGTATGGGAGGGGCGCAGAAGTATTTT
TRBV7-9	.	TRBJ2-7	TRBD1	CASSLGRDSYEQYF	TGTGCCAGCAGCTTAGGTCGGGACAGCTACGAGCAGTACTTC
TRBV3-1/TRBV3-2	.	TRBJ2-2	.	CASSQDPLSHGELFF	TGTGCCAGCAGCCAAGATCCCCTAAGCCACGGGGAGCTGTTTTTT
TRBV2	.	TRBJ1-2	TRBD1	CASRGQGFYGYTF	TGTGCCAGCAGGGGACAGGGGTTCTATGGCTACACCTTC
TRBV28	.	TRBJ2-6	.	CASSLTGANVLTF	TGTGCCAGCAGTCTAACTGGGGCCAACGTCCTGACTTTC
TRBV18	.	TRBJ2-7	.	CASSPQRYEQYF	TGTGCCAGCTCCCCCCAGCGCTACGAGCAGTACTTC
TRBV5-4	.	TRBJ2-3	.	CASSLDARAQYF	TGTGCCAGCAGCTTGGACGCCAGGGCGCAGTATTTT
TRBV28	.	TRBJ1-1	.	CASSFSGNTEAFF	TGTGCCAGCAGTTTTTCGGGTAACACTGAAGCTTTCTTT
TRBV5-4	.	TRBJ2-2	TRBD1	CASSRDRTHANTGELFF	TGTGCCAGCAGTCGGGACAGAACACACGCGAACACCGGGGAGCTGTTTTTT
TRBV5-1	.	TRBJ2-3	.	CASSLQGSDTDTQYF	TGCGCCAGCAGCTTACAGGGTTCCGACACAGATACGCAGTATTTT
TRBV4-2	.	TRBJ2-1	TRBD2	CASSYGGAGYNEQFF	TGTGCCAGCAGCTACGGGGGGGCCGGTTACAATGAGCAGTTCTTC
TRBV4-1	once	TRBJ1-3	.	CASSRQGPYSGNTIYF	TGCGCCAGCAGCCGCCAGGGCCCATACTCTGGAAACACCATATATTTT
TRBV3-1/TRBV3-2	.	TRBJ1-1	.	CASSQGAGTTEAFF	TGTGCCAGCAGCCAAGGGGCAGGGACAACTGAAGCTTTCTTT